One sample yielded the 5 T cell receptor beta chains listed below, sequenced in a study of somatic mutations in cytotoxic T cells in rheumatoid arthritis. Profiled with immunoSEQ multiplex PCR; TCRdb holds only in-frame clones, not every one. The data contain tens of thousands of clones, over 75% of them seen just once; the ten biggest clones take up approximately 14%. The sample was CD8+ T cells sorted from blood. The receptors originated from an adult with rheumatoid arthritis.

This clone was counted once. V usage is TRBV29-1 and J usage is TRBJ1-4; D perhaps matches TRBD1 (6 bases). The CDR3 length is 13 residues. The germline gives CDR1 SQVTM, CDR2 ANQGSEA. Trimming stripped 5 bases from V and 8 bases from J, with 15 bases between. Written as DNA, the CDR3 is TGCAGCGTTAGGGGGGGTGCGGTGGAAAAACTGTTTTTT. This sequence encodes CSVRGGAVEKLFF.

This clone was picked up one time. The V gene is TRBV9, the J gene TRBJ1-4; D might be TRBD1 (6 bases). Trimming cost V 0 bases and J 7 bases, with 16 bases left between them. CDR1 is SGDLS, CDR2 YYNGEE, per germline. The CDR3 totals 16 residues. The CDR3 DNA reads as TGTGCCAGCAGCGTAGGCAGGGGCCCGTGGAGTGAAAAACTGTTTTTT. Protein product: CASSVGRGPWSEKLFF.

The J gene is TRBJ2-6, the V gene TRBV13; D is unresolved. Germline V gene lookup returns CDR1 PRHDT and CDR2 FYEKMQ (reference sequence). The CDR3 has 17 amino acids. The V and J ends lost 5 bases and 0 bases respectively, with 14 bases between them. Written as DNA, the CDR3 is TGTGCCAGCAGCACCCATGAAACGACCTCTGGGGCCAACGTCCTGACTTTC. Residues: CASSTHETTSGANVLTF.

The chain is built from TRBV6-1 and TRBJ1-5; possibly TRBD1 for D (5 bases). There are 15 residues in the CDR3. Germline CDR1 is MNHNS and CDR2 is SASEGT. V lost 1 base and J 7 bases, leaving 14 bases between the germline ends. CDR3 DNA sequence: TGTGCCAGCAGTGAAGGTACAGGTCAAGCCCAGCCCCAGCATTTT. Protein sequence: CASSEGTGQAQPQHF.

The CDR3 loop reads CASRSSGTGTYEQYV. The CDR3 region has the DNA TGTGCCAGCAGATCCTCCGGGACAGGGACCTACGAGCAGTACGTC. The chain is built from TRBV28 and TRBJ2-7; 9 nucleotides line up with TRBD1. Germline CDR1 is MDHEN and CDR2 is SYDVKM. With V trimmed by 6 bases and J by 2 bases, 8 bases remained unmatched. This CDR3 is 15 amino acids long.